These 3 T cell receptor beta chains originate from one sample sequenced in a study of T cells in Graves' hyperthyroidism and ophthalmopathy. The CDR3 regions of TCR beta were amplified from RNA transcripts. An initial round of RT-PCR targeting the TCR CDR3 relied on the HTBI primer set. TCRdb re-analysed the multiplex PCR reads in MiXCR, keeping a single row per CDR3 protein. The sample lists fewer than 800,000 distinct CDR3 sequences, 15% to 20% occurring once. Material: blood. All receptors derive from a man between 18 and 29 years old with Graves' hyperthyroidism.

This clonotype has more than one count but fewer than ten. A much larger clone lies a single base off, so this may be a read error. The chain couples TRBV18 to TRBJ1-2; D possibly corresponds to TRBD1 (6 bases). The germline V gene encodes CDR1 KGHSH and CDR2 LQKENI. With 4 bases removed from V and 4 bases from J, the gap between germline ends came to 16 bases. This CDR3 has 15 residues. CDR3 region: CASSLEGQGSYGYTF. The CDR3 DNA follows: TGTGCCAGCTCACTAGAGGGGCAGGGGAGCTATGGCTACACCTTC.

The chain recombines TRBV20-1 with TRBJ2-1; D is perhaps TRBD2 (5 bases). Germline V gene lookup returns CDR1 DFQATT and CDR2 SNEGSKA (reference sequence). The V end lost 4 bases, the J end lost 0 bases, and 16 bases lay between the germline ends. The CDR3 runs to 16 residues. CDR3: CSATRSAGSSYNEQFF. The CDR3 bases are TGCAGTGCTACCCGGTCTGCGGGCAGCTCCTACAATGAGCAGTTCTTC.

This clonotype was recorded many times. V gene TRBV4-2 combines with J gene TRBJ1-5; tentatively, D is TRBD1 (5 bases). The CDR3 runs to 16 residues. V shed 0 bases and J shed 7 bases, with 16 bases lying between them. Germline CDR1 reads LGHNA; CDR2 reads YNFKEQ. Here the CDR3 DNA reads TGTGCCAGCAGCCAAGACCACGGGCAGGGCGGGCAGCCCCAGCATTTT. This sequence encodes CASSQDHGQGGQPQHF.